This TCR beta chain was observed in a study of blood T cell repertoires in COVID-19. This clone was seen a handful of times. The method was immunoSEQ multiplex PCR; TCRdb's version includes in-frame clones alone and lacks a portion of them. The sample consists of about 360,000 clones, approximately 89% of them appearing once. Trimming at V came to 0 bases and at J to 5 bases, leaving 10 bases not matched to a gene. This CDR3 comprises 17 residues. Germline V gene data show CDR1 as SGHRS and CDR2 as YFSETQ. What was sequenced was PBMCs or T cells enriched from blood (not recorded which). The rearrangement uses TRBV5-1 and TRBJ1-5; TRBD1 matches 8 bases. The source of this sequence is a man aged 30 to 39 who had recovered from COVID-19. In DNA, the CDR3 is TGCGCCAGCAGCTTGGAGGCAGGGGGCGCTTACGATCAGCCCCAGCATTTT. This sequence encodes CASSLEAGGAYDQPQHF.